These 8 T cell receptor beta chains originate from one sample sequenced in a study of tissue T cells after allogeneic stem cell transplantation. TCRdb's copy holds only in-frame clones and misses some; the assay was immunoSEQ multiplex PCR. In the table there are some 43,000 clones, approximately 92% of which are singletons. The source was blood, collected before transplantation. Receptor source: a woman aged 35-75 years who later had graft-versus-host disease after an allogeneic stem cell transplant.

The chain couples TRBV5-6 to TRBJ1-2; weak D call: TRBD1 (5 bases). Germline lookup yields CDR1 SGHDT and CDR2 YYEEEE. CDR3 length: 13 residues. V lost 0 bases to trimming and J lost 7 bases, with 10 bases between them. The CDR3 protein is CASSLGQTGGYTF. DNA of the CDR3: TGTGCCAGCAGCTTGGGACAGACGGGTGGCTACACCTTC.

This sequence joins TRBV11-2 and TRBJ2-3; 9 positions agree with TRBD2. Germline V gene lookup returns CDR1 SGHAT and CDR2 FQNNGV. The J segment lost 6 bases and the V segment lost 4 bases, leaving 11 bases of the junction unmatched. The CDR3 extends over 16 amino acids. The CDR3 sequence is CASSSLGREGRDTQYF. CDR3 DNA: TGTGCCAGCAGCTCCCTCGGGCGGGAGGGCAGGGATACGCAGTATTTT.

The gene calls are TRBV30 and TRBJ2-6, with unresolved D. Germline CDR1 reads GTSNPN; CDR2 reads SVGIG (reference sequence). The CDR3 totals 13 residues. Between the trimmed V and J ends, which lost 4 bases and 1 base, there was a span of 5 bases. CDR3 amino acids: CAWKRSGANVLTF. DNA for the CDR3: TGTGCCTGGAAACGGTCTGGGGCCAACGTCCTGACTTTC.

The rearrangement joins TRBV3-1 (or the pseudogene TRBV3-2) to TRBJ2-1; the match to TRBD2 covers 14 bases. V lost 4 bases and J lost 8; bases outside the gene matches: 4. Per germline, CDR1 LGHDT and CDR2 YNNKEL (reference sequence). This CDR3 has 15 residues. The DNA for the CDR3 is TGTGCCAGCAGCCCCGGGACTAGCGGGAGTTATGAGCAGTTCTTC. Translating it yields CASSPGTSGSYEQFF.

The V call is TRBV5-8, the J call TRBJ1-1; the match to TRBD1 covers 10 bases. Germline V lookup: CDR1 SGHTS, CDR2 YDEGEE. Unmatched junction bases numbered 2, after V lost 3 bases and J lost 0 bases. CDR3 length: 15 residues. The CDR3: CASSSGTGVNTEAFF. As DNA, the CDR3 is TGTGCCAGCAGCTCTGGGACAGGGGTGAACACTGAAGCTTTCTTT.

This chain joins TRBV4-2 and TRBJ2-2; D might be TRBD1 or TRBD2, each matching 5 bases. The CDR3 extends over 19 amino acids. V was cut by 4 bases and J by 2 bases, with 23 bases left in between. Germline V lookup: CDR1 LGHNA, CDR2 YNFKEQ. The CDR3 reads CASSLLTSPGPLNTGELFF. In DNA, the CDR3 is TGTGCCAGCAGCCTGCTGACCTCCCCGGGGCCACTTAACACCGGGGAGCTGTTTTTT.

V usage is TRBV6-5 and J usage is TRBJ2-1, with D tentatively TRBD2 (7 bases). Germline loops: CDR1 MNHEY, CDR2 SVGAGI. The CDR3 is 16 amino acids. The germline V and J ends were trimmed by 0 bases and 6 bases, with 15 bases remaining between them. The CDR3 nucleotides are TGTGCCAGCAGTTACTCGTACCAGGGGAGGGTCAATGAGCAGTTCTTC. The encoded protein is CASSYSYQGRVNEQFF.

CDR3 nucleotides: TGTGCCAGCAGTTTGGGACGGACTCAAGAGACCCAGTACTTC. This codes for CASSLGRTQETQYF. V gene TRBV6-6 combines with J gene TRBJ2-5; D possibly uses TRBD1 or TRBD2 (5 bases each). CDR3 length: 14 amino acids. Per germline, CDR1 MNHNY and CDR2 SVGAGI (reference sequence). Trimming pared 4 bases from V and 2 bases from J, leaving 11 bases between.